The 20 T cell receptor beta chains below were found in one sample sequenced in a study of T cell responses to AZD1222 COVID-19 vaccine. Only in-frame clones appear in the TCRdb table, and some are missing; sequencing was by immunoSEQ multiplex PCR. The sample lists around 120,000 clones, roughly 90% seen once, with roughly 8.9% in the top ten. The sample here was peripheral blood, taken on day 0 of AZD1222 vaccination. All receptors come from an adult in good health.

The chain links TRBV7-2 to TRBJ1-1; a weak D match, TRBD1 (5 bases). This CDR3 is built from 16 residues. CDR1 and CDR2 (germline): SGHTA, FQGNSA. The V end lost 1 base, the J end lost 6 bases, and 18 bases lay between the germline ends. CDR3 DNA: TGTGCCAGCAGCTTAGGGCAGGGACGTAGGAGGGCTGAAGCTTTCTTT. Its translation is CASSLGQGRRRAEAFF.

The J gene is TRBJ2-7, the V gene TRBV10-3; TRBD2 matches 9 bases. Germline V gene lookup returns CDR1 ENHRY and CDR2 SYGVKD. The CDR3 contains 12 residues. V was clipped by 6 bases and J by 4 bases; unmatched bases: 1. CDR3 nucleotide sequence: TGTGCCATCAGCAGCGGGGGGTACGAGCAGTACTTC. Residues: CAISSGGYEQYF.

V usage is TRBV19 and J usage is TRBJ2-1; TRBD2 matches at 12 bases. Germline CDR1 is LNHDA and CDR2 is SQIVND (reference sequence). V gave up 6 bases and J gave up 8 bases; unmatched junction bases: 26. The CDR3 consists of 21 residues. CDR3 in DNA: TGTGCCAGTAGCCTCCTCCTAGCGGGAGGGCGTGGGGGGAGGACTAGCCATGAGCAGTTCTTC. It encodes CASSLLLAGGRGGRTSHEQFF.

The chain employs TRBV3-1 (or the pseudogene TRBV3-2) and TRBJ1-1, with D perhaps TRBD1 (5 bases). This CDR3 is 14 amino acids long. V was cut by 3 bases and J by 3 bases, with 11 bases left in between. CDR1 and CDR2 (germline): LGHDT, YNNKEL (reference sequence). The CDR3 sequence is CASSQPGPDTEAFF. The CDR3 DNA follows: TGTGCCAGCAGCCAGCCAGGGCCGGACACTGAAGCTTTCTTT.

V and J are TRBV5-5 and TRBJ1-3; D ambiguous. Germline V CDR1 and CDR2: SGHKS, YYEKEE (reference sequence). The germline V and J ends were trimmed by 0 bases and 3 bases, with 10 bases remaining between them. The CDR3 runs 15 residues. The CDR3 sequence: CASSLALVGGNTIYF. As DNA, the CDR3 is TGTGCCAGCAGCTTGGCGTTGGTGGGTGGAAACACCATATATTTT.

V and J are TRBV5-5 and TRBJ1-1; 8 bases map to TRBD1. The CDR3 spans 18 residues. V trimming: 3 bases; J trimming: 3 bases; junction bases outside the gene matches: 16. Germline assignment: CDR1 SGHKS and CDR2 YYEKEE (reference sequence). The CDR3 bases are TGTGCCAGCAGCTGGACAGGGAGGGGCAGTGGGCTGGACACTGAAGCTTTCTTT. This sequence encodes CASSWTGRGSGLDTEAFF.

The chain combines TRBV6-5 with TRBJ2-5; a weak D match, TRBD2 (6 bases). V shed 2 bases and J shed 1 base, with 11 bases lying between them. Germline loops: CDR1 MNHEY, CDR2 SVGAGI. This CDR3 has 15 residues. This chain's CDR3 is CASSYHGLSQETQYF. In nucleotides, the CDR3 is TGTGCCAGCAGTTACCACGGACTATCCCAAGAGACCCAGTACTTC.

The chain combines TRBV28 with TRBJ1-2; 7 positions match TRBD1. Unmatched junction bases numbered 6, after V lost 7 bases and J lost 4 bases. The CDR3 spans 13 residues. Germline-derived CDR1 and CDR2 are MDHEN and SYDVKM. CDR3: CASNSGQLYGYTF. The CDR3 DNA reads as TGTGCCAGCAACTCGGGACAGCTCTATGGCTACACCTTC.

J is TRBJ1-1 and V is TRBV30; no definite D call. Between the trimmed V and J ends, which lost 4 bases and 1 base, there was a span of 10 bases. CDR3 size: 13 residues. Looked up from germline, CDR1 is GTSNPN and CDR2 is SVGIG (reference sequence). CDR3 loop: CAWKIVRNTEAFF. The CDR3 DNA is TGTGCCTGGAAGATAGTCCGGAACACTGAAGCTTTCTTT.

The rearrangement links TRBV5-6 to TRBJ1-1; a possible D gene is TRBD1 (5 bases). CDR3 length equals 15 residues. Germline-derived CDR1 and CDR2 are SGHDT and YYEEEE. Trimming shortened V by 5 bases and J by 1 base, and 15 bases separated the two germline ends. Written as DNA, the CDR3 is TGTGCCAGCAGGGCCCGGGGCACTCAGAACACTGAAGCTTTCTTT. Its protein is CASRARGTQNTEAFF.

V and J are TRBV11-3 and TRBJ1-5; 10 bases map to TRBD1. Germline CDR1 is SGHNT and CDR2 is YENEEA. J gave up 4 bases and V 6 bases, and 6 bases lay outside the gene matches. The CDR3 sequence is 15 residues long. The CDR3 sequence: CASSQTGGRNQPQHF. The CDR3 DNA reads TGTGCCAGCAGTCAGACAGGGGGCAGGAATCAGCCCCAGCATTTT. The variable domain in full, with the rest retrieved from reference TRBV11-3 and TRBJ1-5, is EAGVVQSPRYKIIEKKQPVAFWCNPISGHNTLYWYLQNLGQGPELLIRYENEEAVDDSQLPKDRFSAERLKGVDSTLKIQPAELGDSAVYLCASSQTGGRNQPQHFGDGTRLSIL.

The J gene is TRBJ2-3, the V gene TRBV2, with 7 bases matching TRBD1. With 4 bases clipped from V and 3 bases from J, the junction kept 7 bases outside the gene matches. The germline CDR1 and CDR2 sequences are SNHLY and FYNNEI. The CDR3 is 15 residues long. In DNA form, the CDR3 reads TGTGCCAGCAGTGCGCGACAGGGTGGAACAGATACGCAGTATTTT. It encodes CASSARQGGTDTQYF.

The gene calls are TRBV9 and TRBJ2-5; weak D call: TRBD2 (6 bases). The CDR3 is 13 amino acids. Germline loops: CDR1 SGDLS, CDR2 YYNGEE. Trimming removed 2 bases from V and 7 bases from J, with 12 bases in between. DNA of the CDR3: TGTGCCAGCAGCGTGGACCTCGGGGGGACCCAGTACTTC. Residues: CASSVDLGGTQYF.

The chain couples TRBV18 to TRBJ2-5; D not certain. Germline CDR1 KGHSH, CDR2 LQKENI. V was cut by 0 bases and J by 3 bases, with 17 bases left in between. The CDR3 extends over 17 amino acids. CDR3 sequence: CASSPPLISALEETQYF. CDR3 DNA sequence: TGTGCCAGCTCACCACCTCTAATCTCTGCGTTGGAAGAGACCCAGTACTTC.

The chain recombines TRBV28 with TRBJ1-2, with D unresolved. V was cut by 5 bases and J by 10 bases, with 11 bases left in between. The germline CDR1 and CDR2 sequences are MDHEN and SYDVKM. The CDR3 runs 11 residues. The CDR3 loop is CASSPAPAYTF. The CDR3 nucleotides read TGTGCCAGCAGTCCAGCCCCCGCCTACACCTTC.

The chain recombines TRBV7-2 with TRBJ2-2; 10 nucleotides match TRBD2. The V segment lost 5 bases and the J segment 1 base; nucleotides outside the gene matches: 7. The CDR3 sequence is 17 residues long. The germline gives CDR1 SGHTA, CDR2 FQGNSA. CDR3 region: CASSQTRLAGNTGELFF. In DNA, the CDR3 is TGTGCCAGCAGCCAGACCCGACTAGCGGGGAACACCGGGGAGCTGTTTTTT.

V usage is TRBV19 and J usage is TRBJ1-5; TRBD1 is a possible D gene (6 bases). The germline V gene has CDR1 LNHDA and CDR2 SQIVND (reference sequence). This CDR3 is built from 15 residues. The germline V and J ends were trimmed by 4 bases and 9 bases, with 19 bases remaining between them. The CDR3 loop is CASSNFGAGVRPQHF. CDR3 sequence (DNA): TGTGCCAGTAGTAATTTCGGGGCAGGGGTACGGCCCCAGCATTTT.

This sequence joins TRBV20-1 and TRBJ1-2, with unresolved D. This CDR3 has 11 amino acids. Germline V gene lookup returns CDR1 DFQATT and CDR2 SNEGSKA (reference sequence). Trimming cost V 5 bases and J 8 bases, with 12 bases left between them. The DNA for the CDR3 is TGCAGTGCTCCCGAAGGGAGGGGCTACACCTTC. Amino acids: CSAPEGRGYTF.

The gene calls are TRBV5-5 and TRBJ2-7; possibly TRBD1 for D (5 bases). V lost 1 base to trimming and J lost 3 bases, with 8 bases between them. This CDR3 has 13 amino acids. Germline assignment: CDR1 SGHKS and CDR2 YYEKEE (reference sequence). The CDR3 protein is CASSLFRDYEQYF. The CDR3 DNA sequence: TGTGCCAGCAGCTTGTTCAGGGACTACGAGCAGTACTTC. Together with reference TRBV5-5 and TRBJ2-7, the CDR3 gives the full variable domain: DAGVTQSPTHLIKTRGQQVTLRCSPISGHKSVSWYQQVLGQGPQFIFQYYEKEERGRGNFPDRFSARQFPNYSSELNVNALLLGDSALYLCASSLFRDYEQYFGPGTRLTVT.

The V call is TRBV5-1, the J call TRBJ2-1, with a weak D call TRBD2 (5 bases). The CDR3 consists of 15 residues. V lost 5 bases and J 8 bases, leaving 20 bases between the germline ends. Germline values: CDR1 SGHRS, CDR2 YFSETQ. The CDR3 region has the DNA TGCGCCAGCAGGAAGAGCGGCATACAAAGCGATGAGCAGTTCTTC. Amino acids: CASRKSGIQSDEQFF.